The TCR beta chain under discussion was sequenced for a study of T cell responses to AZD1222 COVID-19 vaccine. Notes on the study in general: Clonal diversity was possibly underestimated, and white British individuals and females predominated among donors. Unmutated variant regions are reportedly targeted by nearly half of spike-specific TCRs.

Pooled in the analysis were second doses at about 4 or about 12 weeks. TCRdb's table, derived via immunoSEQ multiplex PCR, lists solely in-frame clones and lacks some. The sample includes around 140,000 clones, 92% of them seen just once. Worth noting for this clone: Antigen unknown.

The CDR3 sequence is 15 residues long. V was trimmed by 6 bases and J by 11 bases, leaving 22 bases between them. In germline, CDR1 is MNHEY, CDR2 SVGAGI. This sequence originates from an adult who received the AZD1222 COVID-19 vaccine. This chain connects TRBV6-5 to TRBJ2-2; maybe TRBD1 (6 bases). This sample comprised peripheral blood, obtained 28 days after the second AZD1222 dose. This CDR3 is CASRTPRMSGTELFF. In nucleotides, the CDR3 is TGTGCCAGCAGGACCCCTCGGATGTCCGGGACAGAGCTGTTTTTT.